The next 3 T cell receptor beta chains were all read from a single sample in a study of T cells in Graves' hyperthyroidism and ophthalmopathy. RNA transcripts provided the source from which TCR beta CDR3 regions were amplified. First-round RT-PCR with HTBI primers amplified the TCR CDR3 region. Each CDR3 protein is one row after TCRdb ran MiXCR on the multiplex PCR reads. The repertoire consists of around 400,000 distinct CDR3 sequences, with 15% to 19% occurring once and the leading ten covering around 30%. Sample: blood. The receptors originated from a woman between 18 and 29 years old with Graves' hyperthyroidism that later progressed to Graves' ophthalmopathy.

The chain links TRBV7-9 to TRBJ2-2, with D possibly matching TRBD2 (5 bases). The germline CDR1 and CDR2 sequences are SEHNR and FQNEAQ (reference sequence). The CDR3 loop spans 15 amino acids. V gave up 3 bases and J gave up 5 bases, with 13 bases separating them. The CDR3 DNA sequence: TGTGCCAGCAGCTTTGATGGGGAGCTAACCGGGGAGCTGTTTTTT. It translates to CASSFDGELTGELFF.

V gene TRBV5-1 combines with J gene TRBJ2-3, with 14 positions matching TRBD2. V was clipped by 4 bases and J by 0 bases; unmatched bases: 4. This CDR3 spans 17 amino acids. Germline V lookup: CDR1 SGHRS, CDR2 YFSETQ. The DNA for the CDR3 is TGCGCCAGCAGCCCCGGACTAGCGGGAGGTAGCACAGATACGCAGTATTTT. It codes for CASSPGLAGGSTDTQYF.

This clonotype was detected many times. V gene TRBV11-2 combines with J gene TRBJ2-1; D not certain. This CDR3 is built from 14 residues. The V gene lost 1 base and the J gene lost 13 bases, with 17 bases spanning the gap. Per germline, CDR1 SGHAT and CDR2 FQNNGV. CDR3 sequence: CASSLAWETKPQFF. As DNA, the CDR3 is TGTGCCAGCAGCTTAGCTTGGGAAACTAAGCCTCAGTTCTTC.